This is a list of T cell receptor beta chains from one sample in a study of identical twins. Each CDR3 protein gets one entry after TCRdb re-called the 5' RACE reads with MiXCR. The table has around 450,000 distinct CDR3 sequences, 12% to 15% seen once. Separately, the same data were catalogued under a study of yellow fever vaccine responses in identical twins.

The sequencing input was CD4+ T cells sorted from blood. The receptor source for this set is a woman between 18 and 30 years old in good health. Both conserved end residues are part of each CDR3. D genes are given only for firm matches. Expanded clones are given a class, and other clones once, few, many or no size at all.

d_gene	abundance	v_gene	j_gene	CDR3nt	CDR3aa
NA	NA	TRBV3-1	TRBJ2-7	TGTGCCAGCAGCCGGAACCGCGAATACGAGCAGTACTTC	CASSRNREYEQYF
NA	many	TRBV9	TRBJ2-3	TGTGCCAGCAGCGCCGACCCGGGAGCAGTTACGCAGTATTTT	CASSADPGAVTQYF
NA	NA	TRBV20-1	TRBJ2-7	TGCAGCTCATCAGCTGAGAGTTCCTACGAGCAGTACTTC	CSSSAESSYEQYF
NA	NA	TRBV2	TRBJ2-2	TGTGCCAGCAGGGACAGATTAAGTATCACCGGGGAGCTGTTTTTT	CASRDRLSITGELFF
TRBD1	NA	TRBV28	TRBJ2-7	TGTGCCAGCAGGCGCCGGGACAGGGGAGTTTACGAGCAGTACTTC	CASRRRDRGVYEQYF
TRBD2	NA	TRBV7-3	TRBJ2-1	TGTGCCAGCAGCACGATAACTAGCGGGGGGGCCGGTGAGCAGTTCTTC	CASSTITSGGAGEQFF
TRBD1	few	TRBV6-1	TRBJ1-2	TGTGCCAGCAGGACCGGGACAGGGGGCCGAGGCTACACCTTC	CASRTGTGGRGYTF
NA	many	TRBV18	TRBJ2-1	TGTGCCAGCTCACCGACGACTAGCAATGAGCAGTTCTTC	CASSPTTSNEQFF
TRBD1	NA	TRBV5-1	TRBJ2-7	TGCGCCAGCAGCTCGACAGGGGTCTCCTACGAGCAGTACTTC	CASSSTGVSYEQYF
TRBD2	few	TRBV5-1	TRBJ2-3	TGCGCCAGCAGCTTAGCGGGGGCCTATAGCACAGATACGCAGTATTTT	CASSLAGAYSTDTQYF
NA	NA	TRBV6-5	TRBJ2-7	TGTGCCAGCAGTTACTCGGTGACAGCCTCCTACGAGCAGTACTTC	CASSYSVTASYEQYF
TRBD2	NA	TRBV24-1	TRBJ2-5	TGTGCCACCAGTGGACGCGGGGGGGAGACCCAGTACTTC	CATSGRGGETQYF
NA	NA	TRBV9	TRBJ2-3	TGTGCCAGCAGCGTAGGATGGCGGGGAGGCACAGATACGCAGTATTTT	CASSVGWRGGTDTQYF
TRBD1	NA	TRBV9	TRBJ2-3	TGTGCCAGCAGCGGTGACAGGGGAATGGCAGATACGCAGTATTTT	CASSGDRGMADTQYF
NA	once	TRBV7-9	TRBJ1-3	TGTGCCAGCAGCTTCACAGATGGAAACACCATATATTTT	CASSFTDGNTIYF
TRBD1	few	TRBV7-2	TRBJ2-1	TGTGCCAGCCGCCGGGACAGGGGAGGCAATGAGCAGTTCTTC	CASRRDRGGNEQFF
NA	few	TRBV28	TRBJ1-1	TGTGCCAGCAGTTTCGGCGGGGGGAGTACTGAAGCTTTCTTT	CASSFGGGSTEAFF
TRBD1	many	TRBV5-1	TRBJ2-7	TGCGCCAGCAGCGTACCGGGACAGGGACTCCACGAGCAGTACTTC	CASSVPGQGLHEQYF
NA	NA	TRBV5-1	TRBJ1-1	TGCGCCAGCAGCTTGTCAGTTTCGAACACTGAAGCTTTCTTT	CASSLSVSNTEAFF
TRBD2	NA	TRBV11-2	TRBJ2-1	TGTGCCAGCAGCTTCCTAGCGGGAGGGCTCAGGTCCTACAATGAGCAGTTCTTC	CASSFLAGGLRSYNEQFF
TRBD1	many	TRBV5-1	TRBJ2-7	TGCGCCAGCAGCTTACTCACAGGGGACGAGCAGTACTTC	CASSLLTGDEQYF
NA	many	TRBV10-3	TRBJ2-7	TGTGCCATCAGTGCATTGGCCGTCTTCGAGCAGTACTTC	CAISALAVFEQYF
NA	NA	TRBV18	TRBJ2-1	TGTGCCAGCTCACCGATGGAGAATGAGCAGTTCTTC	CASSPMENEQFF
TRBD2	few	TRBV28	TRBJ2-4	TGTGCCAGCAGCCAAACTAGCGGGAGAAGTTTAGGAAACATTCAGTACTTC	CASSQTSGRSLGNIQYF
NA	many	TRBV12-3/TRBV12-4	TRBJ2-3	TGTGCCAGCAGCGGGGGAGGGGGGAACACAGATACGCAGTATTTT	CASSGGGGNTDTQYF
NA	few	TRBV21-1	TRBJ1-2	TGTGCCAGCAGCAAAGAACCCGGGTTAGATGGCTACACCTTC	CASSKEPGLDGYTF
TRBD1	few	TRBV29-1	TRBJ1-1	TGCAGCGCCGGACAGGGCGGTTGGAACACTGAAGCTTTCTTT	CSAGQGGWNTEAFF
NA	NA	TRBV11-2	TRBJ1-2	TGTGCCAGCAGCCAGCGTGGGCTTGGCTACACCTTC	CASSQRGLGYTF
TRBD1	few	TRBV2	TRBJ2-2	TGTGCCAGCAAGAAGGGGACAGGGGACACCGGGGAGCTGTTTTTT	CASKKGTGDTGELFF
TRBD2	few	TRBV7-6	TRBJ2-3	TGTGCCAGCAGCTTGGGGACTAGCGGGAGTGATACGCAGTATTTT	CASSLGTSGSDTQYF
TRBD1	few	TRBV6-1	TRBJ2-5	TGTGCCAGCAGTAGACCGGGACAGGGACGGGAGACCCAGTACTTC	CASSRPGQGRETQYF
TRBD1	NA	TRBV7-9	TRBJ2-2	TGTGCCAGCAGCACCCGGGACAGGGGGCTTGGCGGGGAGCTGTTTTTT	CASSTRDRGLGGELFF
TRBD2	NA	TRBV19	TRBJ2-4	TGTGCCAGTAGTATAGTGACTAGCGGGGCCAAAAACATTCAGTACTTC	CASSIVTSGAKNIQYF
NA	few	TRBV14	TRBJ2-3	TGTGCCAGCAGCCAACTGGCAGCCTGGACAGATACGCAGTATTTT	CASSQLAAWTDTQYF
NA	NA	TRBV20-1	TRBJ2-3	TGCAGTGCTGGGATGGCCCCACAGCAGTATTTT	CSAGMAPQQYF
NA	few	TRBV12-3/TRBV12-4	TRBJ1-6	TGTGCCAGCAGCGGACAGTTTTCACCCCTCCACTTT	CASSGQFSPLHF
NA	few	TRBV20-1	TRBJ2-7	TGCAGTGCCCAGGGAGGCGCCTACGAGCAGTACTTC	CSAQGGAYEQYF
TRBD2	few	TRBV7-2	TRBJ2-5	TGTGCCAGCAGCTTACGAGGACTAGCTTATCAAGAGACCCAGTACTTC	CASSLRGLAYQETQYF
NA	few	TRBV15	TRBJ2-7	TGTGCCACCAGCAGTGGTCGGTCGGTCTCCTACGAGCAGTACTTC	CATSSGRSVSYEQYF
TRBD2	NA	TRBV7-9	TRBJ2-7	TGTGCCACTCTGGCTAGCGGGAGCTACGAGCAGTACTTC	CATLASGSYEQYF
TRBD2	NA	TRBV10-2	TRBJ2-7	TGCGCCAGCAGTGACGGGCTAGCGGTTCTCTCCTACGAGCAGTACTTC	CASSDGLAVLSYEQYF
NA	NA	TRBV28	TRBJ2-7	TGTGCCAGCCAACGGAGCTCCTACGAGCAGTACTTC	CASQRSSYEQYF
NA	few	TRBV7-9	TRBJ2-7	TGTGCCAGCAGCCGACAGACGATTTACGAGCAGTACTTC	CASSRQTIYEQYF
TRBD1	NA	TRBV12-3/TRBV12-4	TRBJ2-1	TGTGCCAGCACGACAGGGGGCGTCTACAATGAGCAGTTCTTC	CASTTGGVYNEQFF
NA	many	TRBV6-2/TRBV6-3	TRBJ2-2	TGTGCCAGCAGTTCGAAGGGACACGTCACCGGGGAGCTGTTTTTT	CASSSKGHVTGELFF
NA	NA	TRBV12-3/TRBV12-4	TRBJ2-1	TGTGCCAGCAGCAGGACAGTCAGCTCCTACAATGAGCAGTTCTTC	CASSRTVSSYNEQFF
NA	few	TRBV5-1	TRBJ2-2	TGCGCCAGCAGCTTAGAACAGGGGAACACCGGGGAGCTGTTTTTT	CASSLEQGNTGELFF
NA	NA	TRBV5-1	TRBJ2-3	TGCGCCAGCAGCTGGCCTGGGCAGGGAGGCACAGATACGCAGTATTTT	CASSWPGQGGTDTQYF
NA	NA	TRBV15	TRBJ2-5	TGTGCCACCAGCAGAGGTCTCTCGTACCAAGAGACCCAGTACTTC	CATSRGLSYQETQYF